Here is one TCR beta chain with its context. Antigen unknown. The record originates from a study of cytomegalovirus exposure and HLA in healthy donors. Study-level points and caveats: For TCR beta chains, V- and J-gene trimming was later linked to a missense DCLRE1C variant.

This CDR3 has 16 amino acids. With V trimmed by 4 bases and J by 1 base, 8 bases remained unmatched. The germline V gene has CDR1 MDHEN and CDR2 SYDVKM. PCR was performed using 60 Vbeta and 13 Jbeta primers. The repertoire was sequenced with immunoSEQ multiplex PCR; TCRdb's copy has only in-frame clones and lacks some. The sample shows fewer than 250,000 clones, about 89% of them seen only once. The receptor comes from a man aged 25 to 40 in good health and CMV-seronegative. The J gene is TRBJ2-3, the V gene TRBV28, with 7 positions matching TRBD1. The sample comprised PBMCs. CDR3 in amino acids: CASSSRQGAGTDTQYF. The CDR3, as DNA: TGTGCCAGCAGTTCCCGACAGGGTGCGGGCACAGATACGCAGTATTTT.